What follows are 15 T cell receptor beta chains derived from one specimen sequenced in a study of blood T cell repertoires in COVID-19. Using immunoSEQ multiplex PCR, the repertoire was profiled, and TCRdb retains in-frame clones only, with some absent. The data show about 90,000 clones, roughly 90% seen once. Sequencing was carried out using peripheral blood. Receptors originate from a male donor with acute or convalescent COVID-19.

In its sample, this clone was seen once. V is TRBV20-1 and J is TRBJ2-1; 7 bases match TRBD1. Trimming at V came to 5 bases and at J to 6 bases, leaving 1 base not matched to a gene. Germline values: CDR1 DFQATT, CDR2 SNEGSKA (reference sequence). There are 11 residues in the CDR3. The DNA of the CDR3 is TGCAGTGCTTACAGGGGCAATGAGCAGTTCTTC. It yields the protein CSAYRGNEQFF.

This chain links TRBV11-2 with TRBJ2-5, with 11 bases identical to TRBD1. The CDR3 totals 12 residues. Losses at the gene ends were 5 bases for V and 14 bases for J; bases not matched to a gene: 7. Per germline, CDR1 SGHAT and CDR2 FQNNGV. CDR3 sequence reads: CASSPNGQGAYF. The CDR3 DNA sequence: TGTGCCAGCAGCCCCAATGGACAGGGGGCTTACTTC.

The J gene is TRBJ2-7, the V gene TRBV6-5; 9 nucleotides align to TRBD1. V gave up 6 bases and J gave up 5 bases; unmatched junction bases: 8. CDR1 is MNHEY, CDR2 SVGAGI, per germline. The CDR3 length is 14 residues. CDR3: CASSLDRGHNEQYF. CDR3 nucleotides: TGTGCCAGCAGCCTGGACAGGGGTCATAACGAGCAGTACTTC.

The chain carries TRBV27 and TRBJ2-7; 7 nucleotides align to TRBD2. Germline loops: CDR1 MNHEY, CDR2 SMNVEV (reference sequence). The CDR3 has 14 amino acids. V lost 5 bases to trimming and J lost 4 bases; unmatched junction nucleotides: 8. The CDR3 DNA sequence: TGTGCCAGCAGTCCCTGGGACGGGGGGTACGAGCAGTACTTC. Its protein is CASSPWDGGYEQYF.

This clone was counted a few times. This sequence joins TRBV9 and TRBJ1-6; 7 bases fit TRBD1. Unmatched junction bases numbered 8, after V lost 4 bases and J lost 7 bases. This CDR3 spans 15 amino acids. Germline V gene sequence: CDR1 SGDLS, CDR2 YYNGEE. The CDR3 nucleotides read TGTGCCAGCAGCCCACCGGGACAGTACAATTCACCCCTCCACTTT. Translation gives CASSPPGQYNSPLHF.

The chain carries TRBV19 and TRBJ1-1; D is undetermined. V dropped 6 bases and J dropped 4 bases, with 15 bases sitting between them. CDR3 length equals 14 residues. CDR1 and CDR2 (germline): LNHDA, SQIVND (reference sequence). CDR3 nucleotide sequence: TGTGCCAGTAGGTCAGAGGGATGGCTCACTGAAGCTTTCTTT. This encodes CASRSEGWLTEAFF.

This sequence joins TRBV19 and TRBJ2-2, with 8 positions matching TRBD1. With V trimmed by 4 bases and J by 5 bases, 3 bases remained unmatched. Germline V lookup: CDR1 LNHDA, CDR2 SQIVND (reference sequence). The CDR3 sequence is 14 residues long. CDR3 region: CASSTGGQTGELFF. For the CDR3, the DNA is TGTGCCAGTAGTACAGGGGGCCAGACCGGGGAGCTGTTTTTT.

CDR3 protein: CASSSRQGSGTEAFF. For the CDR3, the DNA is TGTGCCAGCAGCTCCCGACAGGGCTCGGGCACTGAAGCTTTCTTT. The chain combines TRBV7-8 with TRBJ1-1; 7 nucleotides agree with TRBD1. The V and J ends lost 4 bases and 4 bases, in that order; junction bases with no gene match: 9. Germline CDR1 SGHVS, CDR2 FQNEAQ. CDR3 length: 15 amino acids.

V gene TRBV29-1 combines with J gene TRBJ2-3; possible D gene TRBD2, 6 bases. Trimming took 3 bases from V and 2 from J, leaving 18 bases between them. This CDR3 is 16 amino acids long. Germline V gives CDR1 SQVTM, CDR2 ANQGSEA. CDR3 region: CSVEGGWSTHTDTQYF. The CDR3 DNA reads TGCAGCGTTGAGGGGGGTTGGAGTACGCACACAGATACGCAGTATTTT.

V usage is TRBV29-1 and J usage is TRBJ2-5; 13 positions agree with TRBD2. Germline trimming cut 4 bases from V and 4 bases from J; bases unmatched to any gene: 0. From germline, CDR1 is SQVTM and CDR2 ANQGSEA. This CDR3 contains 13 residues. The CDR3 DNA reads as TGCAGCGTTGGACTAGCGGGGGGAGAGACCCAGTACTTC. Amino acids: CSVGLAGGETQYF.

The chain has TRBV5-1 and TRBJ1-4; D gene unclear. Germline loops: CDR1 SGHRS, CDR2 YFSETQ. The CDR3 is made up of 13 amino acids. V lost 2 bases, J lost 6 bases, and 8 bases lay in between. The DNA for the CDR3 is TGCGCCAGCAGCTTTGGAGGAGATGAAAAACTGTTTTTT. Residues: CASSFGGDEKLFF.

This clone has a single count. V gene TRBV2 combines with J gene TRBJ2-3, with D hard to call. Germline CDR1 reads SNHLY; CDR2 reads FYNNEI. Deletions cut 11 bases from V and 1 base from J, with 13 bases between. The CDR3 is 13 amino acids. CDR3 nucleotides: TGTGCCCACCTGGGCTACCGCACAGATACGCAGTATTTT. Its protein is CAHLGYRTDTQYF.

This rearrangement joins TRBV10-3 to TRBJ2-1; 12 nucleotides match TRBD2. With V trimmed by 0 bases and J by 8 bases, 5 bases remained unmatched. The CDR3 loop spans 16 amino acids. Germline CDR1 is ENHRY and CDR2 is SYGVKD. The CDR3 sequence: CAISESLLAGGHEQFF. The CDR3, as DNA: TGTGCCATCAGTGAGTCCCTGCTAGCGGGGGGGCATGAGCAGTTCTTC.

This chain connects TRBV29-1 to TRBJ1-4; D unclear. Germline V gene data show CDR1 as SQVTM and CDR2 as ANQGSEA. The CDR3 totals 12 residues. The V gene lost 3 bases and the J gene lost 3 bases, with 5 bases spanning the gap. CDR3 DNA sequence: TGCAGCGTTGAGGAGGCTAATGAAAAACTGTTTTTT. Amino acids: CSVEEANEKLFF. The full variable domain, with the rest looked up from reference TRBV29-1 and TRBJ1-4, is SAVISQKPSRDICQRGTSLTIQCQVDSQVTMMFWYRQQPGQSLTLIATANQGSEATYESGFVIDKFPISRPNLTFSTLTVSNMSPEDSSIYLCSVEEANEKLFFGSGTQLSVL.

J is TRBJ1-1 and V is TRBV12-3 or TRBV12-4; TRBD1 matches 9 bases. The V gene end was trimmed by 6 bases and the J gene end by 3 bases; junction bases not matched to a gene: 2. This CDR3 has 13 amino acids. This CDR3 is CASSWDRDTEAFF. CDR3 coding DNA: TGTGCCAGCAGCTGGGACAGGGACACTGAAGCTTTCTTT.